This T cell receptor (beta chain) was recorded in a study of early stage breast cancer tumors. The wider study: About eight ER+/PR+/HER2- tumors were invasive ductal; four were invasive lobular.

V was clipped by 3 bases and J by 0 bases; unmatched bases: 5. The CDR3 consists of 16 residues. CDR1 and CDR2 from the germline V gene are MGHDK and SYGVNS. To note about this clone: Its target is not known.

Findings and caveats of the study: Commonly generated sequences made up most enriched TCRB sequences shared between patients.

Sequenced by immunoSEQ multiplex PCR; TCRdb stores in-frame clones only, minus some. The sample lists 25,000 to 30,000 clones, roughly three fifths seen once, with 7% to 9.5% in the top ten. The receptor was derived from a person between 45 and 65 years old with breast cancer. What was sequenced was breast tumor tissue. This chain links TRBV25-1 with TRBJ2-3; TRBD1 matches at 8 bases. CDR3 amino acids: CASSDGTGISTDTQYF. In DNA form, the CDR3 reads TGTGCCAGCAGTGACGGGACAGGAATTAGCACAGATACGCAGTATTTT.